The next 25 T cell receptor beta chains were all read from a single sample in a study of T-cell reconstitution after alpha-beta-depleted transplantation in children. Unique molecular identifiers featured in how the TCRbeta library was prepared. Via MiXCR, TCRdb re-called the PCR reads, giving one row per CDR3 protein. The table records 250,000 to 400,000 distinct CDR3 sequences, over 20% of them present only once. Sequenced here: PBMCs, mostly from graft donor cells, sampled 180 days after TCRalphabeta/CD19-depleted stem cell transplant. The receptors were gathered from a male patient younger than 18 who had a stem cell transplant for acute lymphoblastic leukemia, so the T cells may come from the graft donor.

This clonotype was seen a few times. J is TRBJ2-1 and V is TRBV5-1; D call uncertain. The length of the CDR3 is 12 residues. With 3 bases removed from V and 5 bases from J, the gap between germline ends came to 6 bases. Germline values: CDR1 SGHRS, CDR2 YFSETQ. CDR3 sequence (DNA): TGCGCCAGCAGCTATAGCCACAATGAGCAGTTCTTC. It translates to CASSYSHNEQFF.

This clonotype was seen once. This rearrangement joins TRBV18 to TRBJ2-7, with 13 bases aligning to TRBD2. The CDR3 length is 18 residues. Germline CDR1 and CDR2: KGHSH and LQKENI. Germline trimming cut 3 bases from V and 3 bases from J; bases unmatched to any gene: 11. CDR3 protein: CASSPRLAGGLGDYEQYF. The CDR3 DNA reads TGTGCCAGCTCACCGCGACTAGCGGGAGGTTTGGGGGACTACGAGCAGTACTTC. The variable domain in full, with the rest retrieved from reference TRBV18 and TRBJ2-7, is NAGVMQNPRHLVRRRGQEARLRCSPMKGHSHVYWYRQLPEEGLKFMVYLQKENIIDESGMPKERFSAEFPKEGPSILRIQQVVRGDSAAYFCASSPRLAGGLGDYEQYFGPGTRLTVT.

Turning to this clonotype: Being one base from a much bigger clone, this may be a read error. The chain links TRBV4-1 to TRBJ1-1; TRBD1 aligns across 8 bases. The germline CDR1 and CDR2 sequences are MGHRA and YSYEKL. The length of the CDR3 is 15 residues. Here the CDR3 reads CATSHRGQGSTEAFF. DNA of the CDR3: TGCGCCACCAGCCATCGCGGACAGGGTTCCACTGAAGCTTTCTTT.

This chain joins TRBV10-3 and TRBJ2-1; the D gene is possibly TRBD1 (6 bases). Germline V gene sequence: CDR1 ENHRY, CDR2 SYGVKD. The CDR3 has 17 amino acids. V was shortened by 2 bases and J by 2 bases, with 16 bases between the two germline ends. In nucleotides, the CDR3 is TGTGCCATCAGTGAGCTTCGGACAGTAATTCCCTACAATGAGCAGTTCTTC. It yields the protein CAISELRTVIPYNEQFF.

This clonotype was detected only a few times. V and J are TRBV10-3 and TRBJ2-1; possibly TRBD1 for D (5 bases). The CDR3 runs to 11 residues. Germline V gene data show CDR1 as ENHRY and CDR2 as SYGVKD. V was trimmed by 7 bases and J by 7 bases, leaving 8 bases between them. DNA of the CDR3: TGTGCCATCAACAAGGGGAATGAGCAGTTCTTC. It codes for CAINKGNEQFF.

This clonotype has a handful of counts. The chain couples TRBV7-6 to TRBJ1-2, with 9 bases identical to TRBD1. The junction had 18 bases not matched to a gene; V was cut back by 5 bases and J by 8 bases. Germline V gene lookup returns CDR1 SGHVS and CDR2 FNYEAQ. The CDR3 totals 17 residues. The CDR3 loop reads CASSRRLQGASSYGYTF. Written as DNA, the CDR3 is TGTGCCAGCAGCCGCAGATTACAGGGGGCGAGTTCCTACGGCTACACCTTC.

The rearrangement links TRBV11-2 to TRBJ1-2; perhaps TRBD1 as D (5 bases). The CDR3 extends over 13 amino acids. V lost 0 bases to trimming and J lost 8 bases, with 10 bases between them. The germline gives CDR1 SGHAT, CDR2 FQNNGV. CDR3 region: CASSLDTDRGYTF. For the CDR3, the DNA is TGTGCCAGCAGCTTAGATACCGACAGAGGCTACACCTTC.

The rearrangement joins TRBV4-1 to TRBJ2-1, with TRBD2 identical over 7 bases. This CDR3 has 17 amino acids. The V gene end was trimmed by 3 bases and the J gene end by 5 bases; junction bases not matched to a gene: 13. CDR1 and CDR2 (germline): MGHRA, YSYEKL. The chain's CDR3 is CASSQTRNRDYDNEQFF. CDR3 nucleotide sequence: TGCGCCAGCAGCCAGACGAGAAACCGGGACTACGACAATGAGCAGTTCTTC.

The V call is TRBV10-2, the J call TRBJ1-1, with TRBD1 matching 7 bases. This CDR3 region has 15 residues. Trimming removed 6 bases from V and 6 bases from J; junction bases left unmatched: 13. Germline V lookup: CDR1 WSHSY, CDR2 SAAADI. The CDR3 sequence is CASRTTGAGDPEAFF. CDR3 DNA: TGCGCCAGCAGAACTACAGGGGCGGGGGATCCTGAAGCTTTCTTT.

The V call is TRBV20-1, the J call TRBJ1-2; the match to TRBD1 covers 7 bases. From germline, CDR1 is DFQATT and CDR2 SNEGSKA (reference sequence). Unmatched junction bases numbered 12, after V lost 6 bases and J lost 5 bases. CDR3 size: 14 residues. This CDR3 reads CSALPGAGGYGYTF. In DNA, the CDR3 is TGCAGTGCCCTACCCGGGGCAGGGGGATATGGCTACACCTTC.

This clonotype has only a few counts. The gene calls are TRBV5-1 and TRBJ2-1; 10 nucleotides align to TRBD1. V trimming: 3 bases; J trimming: 8 bases; junction bases outside the gene matches: 11. Looked up from germline, CDR1 is SGHRS and CDR2 is YFSETQ. CDR3 length: 16 residues. The CDR3 DNA is TGCGCCAGCAGCTCGCGACCGGGACAGGGGTTCGATGAGCAGTTCTTC. It translates to CASSSRPGQGFDEQFF.

The chain combines TRBV4-2 with TRBJ1-2; D is undetermined. The CDR3 length is 13 residues. Germline CDR1 reads LGHNA; CDR2 reads YNFKEQ. V dropped 6 bases and J dropped 4 bases, with 12 bases sitting between them. The CDR3 region is CASRGNSLYGYTF. CDR3 coding DNA: TGTGCCAGCAGGGGTAATTCTCTCTATGGCTACACCTTC.

The V and J genes are TRBV7-2 and TRBJ2-5; 7 bases map to TRBD1. V lost 7 bases, J lost 7 bases, and 12 bases stayed unmatched. The CDR3 spans 14 residues. Germline-derived CDR1 and CDR2 are SGHTA and FQGNSA. The CDR3 sequence: CASNLNRGVGTQYF. DNA for the CDR3: TGTGCCAGCAACCTGAACAGGGGAGTTGGGACCCAGTACTTC.

V and J are TRBV12-3 or TRBV12-4 and TRBJ1-3, with D maybe TRBD1 (5 bases). The V gene lost 2 bases and the J gene lost 8 bases, with 7 bases spanning the gap. The CDR3 totals 12 residues. The CDR3: CASSLRGDTIYF. CDR3 coding DNA: TGTGCCAGCAGTTTAAGGGGTGACACCATATATTTT.

This clonotype was seen only a few times. V gene TRBV15 combines with J gene TRBJ2-7; D may be TRBD1 or TRBD2 (5 bases each). Trimming stripped 2 bases from V and 3 bases from J, with 14 bases between. CDR1 LNHNV and CDR2 YYDKDF come from the germline V gene (reference sequence). The CDR3 totals 15 residues. This chain's CDR3 is CATSRLRGPRYEQYF. Here the CDR3 DNA reads TGTGCCACCAGCAGATTGAGGGGACCCCGCTACGAGCAGTACTTC.

This clonotype was counted a single time. A much larger clone differs from this one at a single base, so this may be a read error. This chain links TRBV7-3 with TRBJ2-2; unclear D gene. This CDR3 is built from 13 residues. Germline V gene data show CDR1 as SGHTA and CDR2 as FQGTGA. V was cut by 5 bases and J by 2 bases, with 6 bases left in between. CDR3 sequence (DNA): TGTGCCAGCAGCCCAATAAACACCGGGGAGCTGTTTTTT. Residues: CASSPINTGELFF.

A few counts support this clonotype. The chain recombines TRBV9 with TRBJ2-3; D is perhaps TRBD1 (6 bases). Germline V gene sequence: CDR1 SGDLS, CDR2 YYNGEE. Trimming took 1 base from V and 1 from J, leaving 10 bases between them. CDR3 length equals 15 residues. CDR3 bases: TGTGCCAGCAGCGTAAGACAGGTTGGCACAGATACGCAGTATTTT. Encoded protein: CASSVRQVGTDTQYF. Complete variable domain (other parts from reference TRBV9 and TRBJ2-3): DSGVTQTPKHLITATGQRVTLRCSPRSGDLSVYWYQQSLDQGLQFLIQYYNGEERAKGNILERFSAQQFPDLHSELNLSSLELGDSALYFCASSVRQVGTDTQYFGPGTRLTVL.

The rearrangement joins TRBV4-1 to TRBJ2-4; TRBD2 aligns across 8 bases. After removal of 3 bases from V and 2 bases from J, the junction contained 6 bases not matched to a gene. Per the germline V gene, CDR1 is MGHRA and CDR2 is YSYEKL. The CDR3 is 16 amino acids. CDR3 sequence reads: CASSHPGRETKNIQYF. For the CDR3, the DNA is TGCGCCAGCAGCCACCCCGGGAGGGAGACCAAAAACATTCAGTACTTC.

This clonotype was observed a few times. The chain is built from TRBV20-1 and TRBJ1-4, with D possibly matching TRBD1 (6 bases). CDR3 length equals 13 residues. Deletions cut 4 bases from V and 8 bases from J, with 14 bases between. Germline V gene lookup returns CDR1 DFQATT and CDR2 SNEGSKA (reference sequence). The CDR3 spells CSAIQGVKEKLFF. CDR3 in DNA: TGCAGTGCTATACAGGGCGTTAAAGAAAAACTGTTTTTT.

This clonotype was seen only a few times. The chain combines TRBV21-1 with TRBJ2-7; the listed D gene, TRBD1, was not tested against the DNA. TRBV21-1 is a known pseudogene. The CDR3 is 17 amino acids. The CDR3 sequence: CASSGPVLRNMVYEQYF. In DNA, the CDR3 is TGTGCCAGCAGCGGCCCCGTGCTCCGCAATATGGTCTACGAGCAGTACTTC.

The chain couples TRBV9 to TRBJ2-2; 9 bases align to TRBD2. The germline CDR1 and CDR2 sequences are SGDLS and YYNGEE. The ends lost 1 base at V and 0 bases at J; junction bases unmatched: 1. CDR3 length: 16 residues. The CDR3 bases are TGTGCCAGCAGCGTAAGCGGGAGGCCGAACACCGGGGAGCTGTTTTTT. This gives the protein CASSVSGRPNTGELFF.

In this sample, this clonotype turned up many times. The chain carries TRBV7-9 and TRBJ2-5; TRBD1 matches at 7 bases. The CDR3 loop spans 14 amino acids. Looked up from germline, CDR1 is SEHNR and CDR2 is FQNEAQ (reference sequence). Trimming removed 6 bases from V and 2 bases from J; junction bases left unmatched: 6. The CDR3: CASRNRDSQETQYF. The CDR3 nucleotides read TGTGCCAGCAGGAACCGGGACAGTCAAGAGACCCAGTACTTC.

With respect to this clonotype: A junction boundary mismatches the germline segment, possibly from a read error. The V and J genes are TRBV5-5 and TRBJ2-3, with a possible D match to TRBD1 (5 bases). The CDR3 has 15 residues. CDR1 and CDR2 (germline): SGHKS, YYEKEE (reference sequence). The CDR3 is CATSLDTFRTDTQYF. The CDR3 DNA sequence: TGTGCCACCAGCTTGGACACCTTCCGCACAGATACGCAGTATTTT.

This clonotype was counted at least ten times. The genes are TRBV7-2 and TRBJ2-1, with TRBD2 matching over 8 bases. Germline trimming cut 5 bases from V and 6 bases from J; bases unmatched to any gene: 9. The CDR3 runs 15 residues. Germline values: CDR1 SGHTA, CDR2 FQGNSA. Here the CDR3 DNA reads TGTGCCAGCAGCCTCCGGGAGGGGGGGGGCAATGAGCAGTTCTTC. This encodes CASSLREGGGNEQFF.

The chain has TRBV12-3 or TRBV12-4 and TRBJ1-6; no clear D gene. Trimming took off 3 bases at V and 7 bases at J, with 13 bases between the two ends. The CDR3 totals 15 residues. CDR3 nucleotides: TGTGCCAGCAGTTTGTCCGGGGTGAGGAATTCACCCCTCCACTTT. Residues: CASSLSGVRNSPLHF.